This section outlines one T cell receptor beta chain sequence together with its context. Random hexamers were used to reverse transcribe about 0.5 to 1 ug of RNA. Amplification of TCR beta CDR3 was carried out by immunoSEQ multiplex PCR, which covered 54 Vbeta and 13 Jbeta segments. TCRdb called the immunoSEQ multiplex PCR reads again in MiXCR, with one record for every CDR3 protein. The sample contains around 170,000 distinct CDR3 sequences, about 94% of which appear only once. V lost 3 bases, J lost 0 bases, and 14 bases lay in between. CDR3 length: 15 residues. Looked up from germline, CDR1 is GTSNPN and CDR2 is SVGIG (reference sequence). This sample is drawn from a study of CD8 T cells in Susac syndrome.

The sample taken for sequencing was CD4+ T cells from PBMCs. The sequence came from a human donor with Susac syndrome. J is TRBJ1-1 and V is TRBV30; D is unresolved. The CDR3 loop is CAWRQTRKVNTEAFF. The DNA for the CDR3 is TGTGCCTGGAGACAGACCCGAAAGGTGAACACTGAAGCTTTCTTT.